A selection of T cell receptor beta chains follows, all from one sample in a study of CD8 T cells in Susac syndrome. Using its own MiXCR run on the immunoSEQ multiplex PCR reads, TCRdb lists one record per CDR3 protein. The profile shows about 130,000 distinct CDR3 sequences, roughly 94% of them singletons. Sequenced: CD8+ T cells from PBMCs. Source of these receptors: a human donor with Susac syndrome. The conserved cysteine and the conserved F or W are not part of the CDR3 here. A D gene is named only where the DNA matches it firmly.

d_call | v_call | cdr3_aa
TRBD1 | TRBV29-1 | SVEEFGTGGVGYT
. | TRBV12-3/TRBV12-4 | ASRSGAPGETQY
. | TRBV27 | AIPLGIYQETQY
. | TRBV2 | ARNSLSGRNEQF
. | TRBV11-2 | ASSPSGGGTEAF
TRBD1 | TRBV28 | ASSLRTGLYEQY
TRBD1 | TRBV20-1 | SALGQGTTTYEQY
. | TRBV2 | ASSPNDGAGELF
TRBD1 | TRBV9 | ASSGDRGEQY
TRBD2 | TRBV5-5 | ASSLWPGTSVSQETQY
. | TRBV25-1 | ASSAPATNEKLF
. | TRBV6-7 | ASSARWADTQY
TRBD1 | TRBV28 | ASSVQGQGISEAF
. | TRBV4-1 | ASSQGLTTGELF
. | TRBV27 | ASSPSGHLYEQY
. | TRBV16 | ASSRPTGLQYGYT
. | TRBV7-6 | ASSGPIETQY
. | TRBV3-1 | ASSEDMNEDTQY
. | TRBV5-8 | ASSDGSYTDTQY
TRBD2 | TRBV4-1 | ASSQDPGLAGGEQF
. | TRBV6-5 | ASAEVYSYNEQF
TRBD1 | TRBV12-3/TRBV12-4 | ASSSPGQRAETQY
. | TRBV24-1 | ATSEAIGAFYNEQF
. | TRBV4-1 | ASSQVVGQPQH
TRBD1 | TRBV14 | ASSQGGRGHYYGYT
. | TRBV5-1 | ASSLVPPGDSYEQY
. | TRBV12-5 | ASGHASDIGNEQF
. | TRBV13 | ASSFQTDVGTEAF
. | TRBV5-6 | ASSPPGYASYEQY
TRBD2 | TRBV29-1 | SVEGGIVGRSYNEQF